The 2 T cell receptor beta chains below come from one sample, sequenced in a study of CD8+ T cells in alopecia areata. As the sequencing template, cDNA was produced by extracting RNA and reverse transcribing it. Sequencing was performed with immunoSEQ multiplex PCR; in TCRdb, only in-frame clones are kept and a portion is missing. The repertoire has approximately 180,000 clones, around three fifths of them found once; the top ten carry approximately 1.3%. Stated treatment: oral pan-JAK inhibitor, 5-10 mg twice daily. Source: CD4+ T cells sorted from blood, taken around week 50, from a patient treated with tofacitinib. The receptors stem from a human donor with alopecia areata.

The gene calls are TRBV7-2 and TRBJ2-3; D is undetermined. Trimming removed 2 bases at V and 3 bases at J, with 3 bases between. Germline lookup yields CDR1 SGHTA and CDR2 FQGNSA. The CDR3 contains 12 residues. As DNA, the CDR3 is TGTGCCAGCAGCTTACGAACAGATACGCAGTATTTT. Protein product: CASSLRTDTQYF.

DNA for the CDR3: TGTGCCAGCAGCTTAATGATGAACACTGAAGCTTTCTTT. Residues: CASSLMMNTEAFF. The J gene is TRBJ1-1, the V gene TRBV7-3; D remains unclear. Trimming cost V 1 base and J 0 bases, with 3 bases left between them. This CDR3 is built from 13 residues. The V gene's germline CDR1 is SGHTA and CDR2 FQGTGA.